A single sample gave rise to the 21 T cell receptor beta chains below, sequenced in a study of blood T cell repertoires in COVID-19. Data came from immunoSEQ multiplex PCR; TCRdb stores just in-frame clones and leaves some out. The data hold about 150,000 clones, with around 78% observed a single time. Material for sequencing was peripheral blood. These receptors were obtained from a man of 80 years or more with acute or convalescent COVID-19.

V usage is TRBV15 and J usage is TRBJ2-7, with TRBD1 matching over 7 bases. After removal of 0 bases from V and 7 bases from J, the junction contained 9 bases not matched to a gene. The CDR3 consists of 15 residues. Germline V CDR1 and CDR2: LNHNV, YYDKDF (reference sequence). The CDR3 region has the DNA TGTGCCACCAGCAGAGAGACAGGGTCCCTTGTAGAGCAGTACTTC. It yields the protein CATSRETGSLVEQYF.

The chain combines TRBV5-7 with TRBJ2-7; 7 positions agree with TRBD1. TRBV5-7 is classed as an ORF, of uncertain function. There are 15 residues in the CDR3. The ends lost 4 bases at V and 2 bases at J; junction bases unmatched: 9. The CDR3 bases are TGTGCCAGCAGCACCGCCGGGACAGCAACCTACGAGCAGTACGTC. It encodes CASSTAGTATYEQYV.

The genes are TRBV24-1 and TRBJ2-3, with 7 nucleotides matching TRBD2. V was clipped by 9 bases and J by 4 bases; unmatched bases: 9. This CDR3 spans 14 amino acids. From germline, CDR1 is KGHDR and CDR2 SFDVKD. The CDR3 DNA reads TGTGCCACCGCGAGCTCGGGGGGTTCAGATACGCAGTATTTT. Encoded protein: CATASSGGSDTQYF.

The V gene is TRBV2, the J gene TRBJ1-1, with 9 bases aligning to TRBD1. Trimming removed 6 bases from V and 4 bases from J; junction bases left unmatched: 3. This CDR3 spans 13 amino acids. Germline lookup yields CDR1 SNHLY and CDR2 FYNNEI. The CDR3 DNA is TGTGCCAGCAGACCGACAGGGGGCACTGAAGCTTTCTTT. This sequence encodes CASRPTGGTEAFF.

This rearrangement joins TRBV18 to TRBJ2-2; the match to TRBD2 covers 7 bases. Germline V lookup: CDR1 KGHSH, CDR2 LQKENI. The J segment lost 0 bases and the V segment lost 6 bases, leaving 7 bases of the junction unmatched. There are 16 residues in the CDR3. The CDR3 sequence: CASSPTSDSNTGELFF. The CDR3 DNA reads as TGTGCCAGCTCCCCCACTAGCGATTCGAACACCGGGGAGCTGTTTTTT.

The chain has TRBV10-3 and TRBJ1-2; unclear D gene. CDR3 size: 14 residues. V lost 0 bases and J 0 bases, leaving 5 bases between the germline ends. Germline CDR1 ENHRY, CDR2 SYGVKD. In nucleotides, the CDR3 is TGTGCCATCAGTGAGTCAGAGACTAACTATGGCTACACCTTC. This gives the protein CAISESETNYGYTF.

This clone was recorded a few times. The chain recombines TRBV5-1 with TRBJ1-1; TRBD1 matches 10 bases. Per germline, CDR1 SGHRS and CDR2 YFSETQ. Trimming at V came to 7 bases and at J to 4 bases, leaving 7 bases not matched to a gene. This CDR3 comprises 14 residues. The DNA for the CDR3 is TGCGCCAGCGGCGGACAGGGGGTCGGCACTGAAGCTTTCTTT. This sequence encodes CASGGQGVGTEAFF.

The chain carries TRBV4-3 and TRBJ2-5; the D gene is possibly TRBD2 (5 bases). Trimming took 0 bases from V and 1 from J, leaving 15 bases between them. Germline values: CDR1 LGHNA, CDR2 YSLEER. The CDR3 sequence is 17 residues long. Written as DNA, the CDR3 is TGCGCCAGCAGCCAAGACGGCCCCGGACTGTCCCAAGAGACCCAGTACTTC. Translating gives CASSQDGPGLSQETQYF.

V and J are TRBV5-4 and TRBJ2-1, with D perhaps TRBD2 (7 bases). CDR1 is SGHNT and CDR2 is YYREEE in the germline V gene (reference sequence). V was pared by 0 bases and J by 5 bases, with 15 bases between. The CDR3 sequence is 16 residues long. CDR3 coding DNA: TGTGCCAGCAGCTTGGGTCTAGTAGGGGGGGACAATGAGCAGTTCTTC. Amino acid sequence: CASSLGLVGGDNEQFF.

This clone was seen just once. The chain carries TRBV3-1 (or the pseudogene TRBV3-2) and TRBJ2-7; 10 bases agree with TRBD1. Looked up from germline, CDR1 is LGHDT and CDR2 is YNNKEL (reference sequence). The CDR3 runs to 16 residues. Losses at the gene ends were 4 bases for V and 7 bases for J; bases not matched to a gene: 13. In DNA, the CDR3 is TGTGCCAGCAGCCCTCTTTGGGGACAGGGGCCAAGAGAGCAGTACTTC. Translated, it gives CASSPLWGQGPREQYF.

Concerning this clone itself: The same CDR3 can be traced to other DNA sequences in this sample. This chain uses TRBV5-1 with TRBJ2-1, with 9 positions matching TRBD1. Trimming took 4 bases from V and 2 from J; bases not matched to a gene: 4. The CDR3 is made up of 15 amino acids. Per germline, CDR1 SGHRS and CDR2 YFSETQ. CDR3 DNA sequence: TGCGCCAGCAGCCTAGGGACAGGGACCTACAATGAGCAGTTCTTC. As protein: CASSLGTGTYNEQFF.

This clone was detected many times. The chain is built from TRBV29-1 and TRBJ1-5, with D possibly TRBD1 on 6 matching bases. Deletions cut 4 bases from V and 2 bases from J, with 9 bases between. This CDR3 contains 13 residues. Germline V gene data show CDR1 as SQVTM and CDR2 as ANQGSEA. CDR3 DNA sequence: TGCAGCGTTGCCAGGGGTGGCAATCAGCCCCAGCATTTT. Protein product: CSVARGGNQPQHF.

The V gene is TRBV19, the J gene TRBJ2-2; 8 bases match TRBD2. The germline V gene encodes CDR1 LNHDA and CDR2 SQIVND (reference sequence). The J segment lost 4 bases and the V segment lost 7 bases, leaving 8 bases of the junction unmatched. The CDR3 has 15 amino acids. CDR3 bases: TGTGCCAGTAAAGCGGGGGCAGGTAGCACCGGGGAGCTGTTTTTT. This translates into CASKAGAGSTGELFF.

The rearrangement links TRBV5-1 to TRBJ2-3, with TRBD1 as a possible D gene (6 bases). CDR1 SGHRS and CDR2 YFSETQ come from the germline V gene. The CDR3 contains 16 residues. V lost 4 bases, J lost 3 bases, and 18 bases lay in between. The DNA of the CDR3 is TGCGCCAGCAGCCTGGGGGCTGATTACGCAACAGATACGCAGTATTTT. Its translation is CASSLGADYATDTQYF.

The chain links TRBV30 to TRBJ1-2; possibly TRBD1 for D (6 bases). The CDR3 loop spans 14 amino acids. The germline V and J ends were trimmed by 3 bases and 4 bases, with 15 bases remaining between them. Germline assignment: CDR1 GTSNPN and CDR2 SVGIG (reference sequence). The CDR3 nucleotides are TGTGCCTGGAGCCGCCCAGGGGCTGGCTATGGCTACACCTTC. Amino acids: CAWSRPGAGYGYTF.

This chain links TRBV6-5 with TRBJ2-3; 15 nucleotides align to TRBD2. There are 16 residues in the CDR3. Germline V gives CDR1 MNHEY, CDR2 SVGAGI. V was pared by 0 bases and J by 8 bases, with 3 bases of the junction left unmatched. CDR3 amino acids: CASSYSPGLAGGTQYF. The CDR3 bases are TGTGCCAGCAGTTACTCCCCGGGACTAGCGGGGGGTACGCAGTATTTT.

The rearrangement uses TRBV15 and TRBJ1-1; 10 bases agree with TRBD1. The CDR3 is 16 amino acids. Looked up from germline, CDR1 is LNHNV and CDR2 is YYDKDF (reference sequence). J gave up 1 base and V 1 base, and 3 bases lay outside the gene matches. CDR3 sequence (DNA): TGTGCCACCAGCAGAGGCCGGACAGGGGGGAACACTGAAGCTTTCTTT. Protein product: CATSRGRTGGNTEAFF.

The chain combines TRBV6-5 with TRBJ1-5; tentatively, D is TRBD1 (6 bases). CDR3 length: 14 amino acids. The V gene lost 4 bases and the J gene lost 7 bases, with 14 bases spanning the gap. Germline lookup yields CDR1 MNHEY and CDR2 SVGAGI. The CDR3, as DNA: TGTGCCAGCAGTTTATACAGGGTTGGGCAGCCCCAGCATTTT. Residues: CASSLYRVGQPQHF.

A few counts support this clone. V is TRBV5-1 and J is TRBJ1-4; 9 nucleotides align to TRBD1. This CDR3 has 18 residues. V trimming: 0 bases; J trimming: 3 bases; junction bases outside the gene matches: 9. Germline V gene lookup returns CDR1 SGHRS and CDR2 YFSETQ. DNA of the CDR3: TGCGCCAGCAGCTTGGATTACCCGGGACAGGGCTCTAATGAAAAACTGTTTTTT. It codes for CASSLDYPGQGSNEKLFF.

The chain has TRBV5-1 and TRBJ1-4, with TRBD1 identical over 8 bases. The germline CDR1 and CDR2 sequences are SGHRS and YFSETQ. With V trimmed by 0 bases and J by 3 bases, 1 base remained unmatched. This CDR3 is 15 amino acids long. CDR3 sequence: CASSLGTGSNEKLFF. CDR3 DNA: TGCGCCAGCAGCTTGGGGACAGGGTCTAATGAAAAACTGTTTTTT.

This chain links TRBV5-1 with TRBJ2-3; a weak D match, TRBD2 (5 bases). From germline, CDR1 is SGHRS and CDR2 YFSETQ. The CDR3 is 15 amino acids. The V gene lost 1 base and the J gene lost 2 bases, with 11 bases spanning the gap. The CDR3 DNA reads TGCGCCAGCAGCTTGCGGACTGCCCCCACAGATACGCAGTATTTT. Its protein product is CASSLRTAPTDTQYF.